This section outlines one T cell receptor beta chain sequence together with its context. What it binds is unknown. This sample was included in a study of cytomegalovirus exposure and HLA in healthy donors. PCR primers comprised 60 Vbeta and 13 Jbeta primers. Sequenced by immunoSEQ multiplex PCR; TCRdb stores in-frame clones only, minus some. The table shows 110,000 or so clones, with around 77% occurring only once. CDR1 and CDR2 from the germline V gene are MNHEY and SVGAGI. The V and J ends lost 3 bases and 4 bases respectively, with 7 bases between them. CDR3 length equals 13 residues. Study-level findings and limits: A later analysis linked 16,951 TCR beta sequences to HLA alleles at 0.05 false discovery rate. A highly shared variant cluster was judged a likely technical artifact.

Material for sequencing was PBMCs. The gene calls are TRBV6-5 and TRBJ2-1; D ambiguous. The sequence was collected from a woman in her 30s in good health and CMV-seropositive. The CDR3 sequence is CASSYGPYNEQFF. The CDR3 DNA reads TGTGCCAGCAGTTATGGGCCATACAATGAGCAGTTCTTC.